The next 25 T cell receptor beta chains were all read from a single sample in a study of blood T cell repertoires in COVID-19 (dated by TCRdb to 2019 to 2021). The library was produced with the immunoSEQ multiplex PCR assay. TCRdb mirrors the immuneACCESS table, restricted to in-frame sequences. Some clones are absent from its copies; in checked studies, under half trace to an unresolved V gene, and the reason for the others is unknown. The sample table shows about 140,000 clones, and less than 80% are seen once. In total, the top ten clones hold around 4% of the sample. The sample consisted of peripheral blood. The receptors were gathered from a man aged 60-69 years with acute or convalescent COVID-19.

CDR3 loop: CASSRGGGGGYEQYF. The CDR3 nucleotides are TGTGCCAGTAGTAGAGGCGGAGGCGGGGGGTACGAGCAGTACTTC. The chain combines TRBV19 with TRBJ2-7; 8 nucleotides line up with TRBD2. This CDR3 is built from 15 residues. The germline gives CDR1 LNHDA, CDR2 SQIVND (reference sequence). The V gene end was trimmed by 4 bases and the J gene end by 4 bases; junction bases not matched to a gene: 9. Variable domain in full (rest from reference TRBV19 and TRBJ2-7): DGGITQSPKYLFRKEGQNVTLSCEQNLNHDAMYWYRQDPGQGLRLIYYSQIVNDFQKGDIAEGYSVSREKKESFPLTVTSAQKNPTAFYLCASSRGGGGGYEQYFGPGTRLTVT.

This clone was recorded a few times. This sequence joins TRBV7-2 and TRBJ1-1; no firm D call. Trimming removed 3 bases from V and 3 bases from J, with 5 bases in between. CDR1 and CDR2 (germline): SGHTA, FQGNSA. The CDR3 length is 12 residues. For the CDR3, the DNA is TGTGCCAGCAGCTTCTCGGACACTGAAGCTTTCTTT. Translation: CASSFSDTEAFF.

CDR3 region: CASSFPQRGVSTDTQYF. The CDR3 DNA sequence: TGTGCCAGCAGCTTCCCCCAGCGGGGGGTGAGCACAGATACGCAGTATTTT. J is TRBJ2-3 and V is TRBV7-3; 9 bases match TRBD2. The germline V gene encodes CDR1 SGHTA and CDR2 FQGTGA. This CDR3 has 17 amino acids. The V segment lost 3 bases and the J segment 0 bases; nucleotides outside the gene matches: 7.

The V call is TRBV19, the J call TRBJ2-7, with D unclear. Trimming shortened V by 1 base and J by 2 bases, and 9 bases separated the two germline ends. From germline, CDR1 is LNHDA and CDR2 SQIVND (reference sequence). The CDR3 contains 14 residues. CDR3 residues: CASSIATVPYEQYF. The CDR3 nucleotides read TGTGCCAGTAGTATAGCTACAGTACCCTACGAGCAGTACTTC.

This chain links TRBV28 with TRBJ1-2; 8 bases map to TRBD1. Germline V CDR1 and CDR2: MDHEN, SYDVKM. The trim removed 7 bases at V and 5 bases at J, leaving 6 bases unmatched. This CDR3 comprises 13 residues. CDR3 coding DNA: TGTGCCAGCATAGAACAGGGGGAGTATGGCTACACCTTC. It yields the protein CASIEQGEYGYTF.

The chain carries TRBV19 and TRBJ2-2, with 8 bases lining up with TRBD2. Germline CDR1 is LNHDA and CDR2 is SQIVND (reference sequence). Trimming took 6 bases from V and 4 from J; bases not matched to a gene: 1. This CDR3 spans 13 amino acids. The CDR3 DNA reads TGTGCCAGTAGGCTAGCGGGCACCGGGGAGCTGTTTTTT. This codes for CASRLAGTGELFF.

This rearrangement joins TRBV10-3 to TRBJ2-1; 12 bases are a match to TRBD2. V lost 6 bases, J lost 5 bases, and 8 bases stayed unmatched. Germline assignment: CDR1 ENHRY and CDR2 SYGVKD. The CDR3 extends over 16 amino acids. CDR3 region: CAISLETSGGNNEQFF. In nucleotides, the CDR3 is TGTGCCATCAGCTTAGAGACTAGCGGGGGAAACAATGAGCAGTTCTTC.

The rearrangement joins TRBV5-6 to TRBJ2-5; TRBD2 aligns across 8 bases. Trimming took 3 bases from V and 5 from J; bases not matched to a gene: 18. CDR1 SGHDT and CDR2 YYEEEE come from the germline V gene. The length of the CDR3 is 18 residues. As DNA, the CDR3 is TGTGCCAGCAGCTCGACCTATCGTGGTCTAGCGGGTCGTGAGACCCAGTACTTC. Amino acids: CASSSTYRGLAGRETQYF.

CDR3 DNA: TGTGCCAGCAGTCAGGGACAGAACACTGAAGCTTTCTTT. As protein: CASSQGQNTEAFF. J is TRBJ1-1 and V is TRBV2; weak D call: TRBD1 (6 bases). Trimming cost V 5 bases and J 1 base, with 8 bases left between them. Germline loops: CDR1 SNHLY, CDR2 FYNNEI. The CDR3 totals 13 residues.

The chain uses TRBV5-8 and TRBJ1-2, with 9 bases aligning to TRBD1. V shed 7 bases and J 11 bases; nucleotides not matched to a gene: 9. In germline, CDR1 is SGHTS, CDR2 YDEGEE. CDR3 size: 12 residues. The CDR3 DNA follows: TGTGCCAGCCGCGGAGGGACAGGGTTTTACACCTTC. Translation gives CASRGGTGFYTF.

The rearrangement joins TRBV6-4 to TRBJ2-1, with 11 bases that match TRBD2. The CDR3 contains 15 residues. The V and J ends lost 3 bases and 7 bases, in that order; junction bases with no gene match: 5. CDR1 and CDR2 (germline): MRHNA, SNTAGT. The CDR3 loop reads CASSEVSGRANEQFF. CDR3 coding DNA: TGTGCCAGCAGTGAAGTTAGCGGGAGGGCGAATGAGCAGTTCTTC.

DNA for the CDR3: TGTGCCAGCTCACCAAAGAGGTTAACTCACGAGCAGTACTTC. This encodes CASSPKRLTHEQYF. This chain uses TRBV18 with TRBJ2-7; no definite D call. Looked up from germline, CDR1 is KGHSH and CDR2 is LQKENI. The ends were cut back, 2 bases at V and 5 bases at J, with 13 bases in the middle. This CDR3 comprises 14 residues.

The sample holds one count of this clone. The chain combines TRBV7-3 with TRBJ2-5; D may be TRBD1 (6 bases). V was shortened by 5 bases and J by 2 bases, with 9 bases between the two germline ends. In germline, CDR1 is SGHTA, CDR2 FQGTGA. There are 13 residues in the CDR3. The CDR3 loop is CASSRDTQETQYF. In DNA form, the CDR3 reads TGTGCCAGCAGCCGGGACACACAAGAGACCCAGTACTTC.

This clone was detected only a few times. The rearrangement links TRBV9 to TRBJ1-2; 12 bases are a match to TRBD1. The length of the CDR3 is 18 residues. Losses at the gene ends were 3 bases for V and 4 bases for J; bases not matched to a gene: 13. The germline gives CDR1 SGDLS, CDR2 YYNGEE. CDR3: CASSAHRGTGGDSYGYTF. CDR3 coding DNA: TGTGCCAGCAGCGCGCACCGAGGGACAGGGGGCGATAGCTATGGCTACACCTTC.

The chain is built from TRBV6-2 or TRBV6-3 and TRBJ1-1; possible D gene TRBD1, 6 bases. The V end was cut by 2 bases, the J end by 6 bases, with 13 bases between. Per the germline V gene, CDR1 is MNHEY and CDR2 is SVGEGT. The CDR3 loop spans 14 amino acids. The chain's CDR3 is CASSYAGGLSEAFF. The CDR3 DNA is TGTGCCAGCAGTTACGCGGGGGGCCTCTCTGAAGCTTTCTTT.

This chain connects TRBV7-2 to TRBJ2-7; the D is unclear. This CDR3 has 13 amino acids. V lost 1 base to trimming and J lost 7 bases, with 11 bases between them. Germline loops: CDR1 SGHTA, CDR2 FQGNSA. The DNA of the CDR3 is TGTGCCAGCAGCTTAGACCCGGCCGGGGAGCAGTACTTC. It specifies CASSLDPAGEQYF.

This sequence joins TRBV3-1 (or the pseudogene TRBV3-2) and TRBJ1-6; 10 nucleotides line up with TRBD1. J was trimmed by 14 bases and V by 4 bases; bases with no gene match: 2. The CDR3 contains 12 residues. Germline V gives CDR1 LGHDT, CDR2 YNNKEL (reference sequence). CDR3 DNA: TGTGCCAGCAGCCCGGGACAGGGGTCCCTCCACTTT. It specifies CASSPGQGSLHF.

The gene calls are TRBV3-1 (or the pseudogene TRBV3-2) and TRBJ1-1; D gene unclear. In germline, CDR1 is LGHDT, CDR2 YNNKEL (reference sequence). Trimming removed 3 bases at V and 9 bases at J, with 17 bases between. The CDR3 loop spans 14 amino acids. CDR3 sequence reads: CASSQPSGTGKAFF. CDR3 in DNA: TGTGCCAGCAGCCAGCCCAGCGGAACGGGTAAAGCTTTCTTT.

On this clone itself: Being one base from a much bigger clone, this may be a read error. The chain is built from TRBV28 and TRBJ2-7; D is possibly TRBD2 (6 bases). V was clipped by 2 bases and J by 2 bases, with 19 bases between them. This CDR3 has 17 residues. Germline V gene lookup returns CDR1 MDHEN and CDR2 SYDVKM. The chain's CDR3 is CASSLGQEGRAAYEQYF. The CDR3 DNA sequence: TGTGCCAGCAGTTTAGGGCAGGAGGGCCGGGCGGCCTACGAGCAGTACTTC.

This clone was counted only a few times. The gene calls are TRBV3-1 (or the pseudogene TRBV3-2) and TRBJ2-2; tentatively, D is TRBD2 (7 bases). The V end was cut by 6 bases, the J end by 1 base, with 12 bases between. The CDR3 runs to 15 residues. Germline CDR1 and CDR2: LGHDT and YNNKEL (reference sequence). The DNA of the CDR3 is TGTGCCAGCAGAGGGGGGGGCTTGAACACCGGGGAGCTGTTTTTT. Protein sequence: CASRGGGLNTGELFF.

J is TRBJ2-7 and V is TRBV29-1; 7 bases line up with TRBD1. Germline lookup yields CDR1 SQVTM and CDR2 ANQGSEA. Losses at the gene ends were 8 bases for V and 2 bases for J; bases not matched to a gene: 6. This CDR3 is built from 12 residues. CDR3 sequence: CSTGQTPYEQYF. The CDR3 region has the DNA TGCAGCACGGGACAGACACCCTACGAGCAGTACTTC.

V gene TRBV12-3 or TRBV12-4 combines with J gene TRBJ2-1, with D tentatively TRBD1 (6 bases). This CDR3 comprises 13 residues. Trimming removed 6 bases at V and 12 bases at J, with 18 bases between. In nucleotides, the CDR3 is TGTGCCAGCAGCCGGGACACGGACCGGTTGCAGTTCTTC. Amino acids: CASSRDTDRLQFF.

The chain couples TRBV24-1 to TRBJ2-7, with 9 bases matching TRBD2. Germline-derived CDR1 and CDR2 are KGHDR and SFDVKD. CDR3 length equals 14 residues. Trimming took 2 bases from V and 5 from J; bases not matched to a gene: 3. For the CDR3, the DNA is TGTGCCACCAGTGATTCGGGGACTAGCAACGAGCAGTACTTC. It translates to CATSDSGTSNEQYF.

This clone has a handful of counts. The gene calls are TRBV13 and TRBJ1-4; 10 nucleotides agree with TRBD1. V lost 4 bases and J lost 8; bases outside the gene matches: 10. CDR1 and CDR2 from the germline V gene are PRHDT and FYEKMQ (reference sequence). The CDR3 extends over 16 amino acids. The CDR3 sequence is CASSSSSGQGWEKLFF. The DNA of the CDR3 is TGTGCCAGCAGCTCGAGCTCGGGACAGGGGTGGGAAAAACTGTTTTTT.

The CDR3 loop is CASSVSSGGTQYF. CDR3 DNA: TGTGCCAGCAGCGTGAGTAGCGGGGGGACCCAGTACTTC. The chain employs TRBV9 and TRBJ2-5, with 9 nucleotides matching TRBD2. CDR3 length: 13 residues. Trimming cost V 2 bases and J 7 bases; bases outside gene matches: 3. Germline V gene sequence: CDR1 SGDLS, CDR2 YYNGEE.